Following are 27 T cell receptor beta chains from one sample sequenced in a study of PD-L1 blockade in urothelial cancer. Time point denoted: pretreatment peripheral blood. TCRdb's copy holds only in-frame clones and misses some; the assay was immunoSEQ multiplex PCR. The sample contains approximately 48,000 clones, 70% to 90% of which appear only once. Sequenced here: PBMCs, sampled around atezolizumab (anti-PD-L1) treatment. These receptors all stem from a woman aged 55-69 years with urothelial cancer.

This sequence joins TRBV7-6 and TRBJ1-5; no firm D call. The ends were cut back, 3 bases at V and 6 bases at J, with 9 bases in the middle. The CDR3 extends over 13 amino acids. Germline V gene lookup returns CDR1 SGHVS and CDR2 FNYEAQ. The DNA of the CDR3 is TGTGCCAGCAGCTTTGGAGTGGGTCAGCCCCAGCATTTT. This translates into CASSFGVGQPQHF.

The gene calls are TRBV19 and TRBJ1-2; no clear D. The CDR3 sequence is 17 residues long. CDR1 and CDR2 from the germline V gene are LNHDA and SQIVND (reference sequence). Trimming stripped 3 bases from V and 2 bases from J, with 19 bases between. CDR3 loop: CASSIGPSGIVNYGYTF. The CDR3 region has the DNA TGTGCCAGTAGTATCGGACCATCGGGGATAGTGAACTATGGCTACACCTTC.

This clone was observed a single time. The CDR3 region is CAISQGVTNTEAFF. The DNA of the CDR3 is TGTGCCATCAGTCAGGGGGTCACGAACACTGAAGCTTTCTTT. V usage is TRBV10-3 and J usage is TRBJ1-1; TRBD1 matches at 7 bases. The J segment lost 1 base and the V segment lost 5 bases, leaving 4 bases of the junction unmatched. Per germline, CDR1 ENHRY and CDR2 SYGVKD. The CDR3 spans 14 residues.

The CDR3 DNA follows: TGCGCCAGCAACTGGGAGAGGGTAGATACGCAGTATTTT. This gives the protein CASNWERVDTQYF. The chain uses TRBV5-1 and TRBJ2-3; possible D gene TRBD2, 5 bases. CDR1 is SGHRS, CDR2 YFSETQ, per germline. The CDR3 is 13 residues long. V lost 6 bases to trimming and J lost 5 bases, with 13 bases between them. The complete variable domain, with remaining parts taken from reference TRBV5-1 and TRBJ2-3, reads KAGVTQTPRYLIKTRGQQVTLSCSPISGHRSVSWYQQTPGQGLQFLFEYFSETQRNKGNFPGRFSGRQFSNSRSEMNVSTLELGDSALYLCASNWERVDTQYFGPGTRLTVL.

This chain's CDR3 is CASSDPGYTDTQYF. CDR3 sequence (DNA): TGTGCCAGCAGTGATCCGGGATACACAGATACGCAGTATTTT. The chain couples TRBV6-1 to TRBJ2-3; a possible D gene is TRBD2 (5 bases). Trimming took off 3 bases at V and 2 bases at J, with 9 bases between the two ends. The V gene's germline CDR1 is MNHNS and CDR2 SASEGT. The CDR3 is made up of 14 amino acids.

CDR3 region: CASSQGTGTLAFLGYTF. DNA of the CDR3: TGCGCCAGCAGCCAAGGGACAGGGACCCTTGCCTTCCTAGGCTACACCTTC. The chain joins TRBV4-3 to TRBJ1-2, with TRBD1 identical over 8 bases. Germline V gives CDR1 LGHNA, CDR2 YSLEER. J gave up 8 bases and V 1 base, and 15 bases lay outside the gene matches. The CDR3 is made up of 17 amino acids.

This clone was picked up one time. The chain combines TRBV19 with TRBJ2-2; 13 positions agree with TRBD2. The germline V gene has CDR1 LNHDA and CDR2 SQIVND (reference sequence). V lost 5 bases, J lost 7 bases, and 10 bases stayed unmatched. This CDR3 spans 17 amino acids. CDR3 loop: CASSSGLAGDGVGELFF. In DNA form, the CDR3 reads TGTGCCAGTAGTTCCGGACTAGCGGGAGACGGGGTCGGGGAGCTGTTTTTT. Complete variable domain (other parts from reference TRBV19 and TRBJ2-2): DGGITQSPKYLFRKEGQNVTLSCEQNLNHDAMYWYRQDPGQGLRLIYYSQIVNDFQKGDIAEGYSVSREKKESFPLTVTSAQKNPTAFYLCASSSGLAGDGVGELFFGEGSRLTVL.

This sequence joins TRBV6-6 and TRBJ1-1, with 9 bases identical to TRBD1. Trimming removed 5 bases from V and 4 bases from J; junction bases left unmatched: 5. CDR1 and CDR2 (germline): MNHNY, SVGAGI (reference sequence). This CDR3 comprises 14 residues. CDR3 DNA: TGTGCCAGCAGTGCAACACAGGGGGCCACTGAAGCTTTCTTT. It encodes CASSATQGATEAFF.

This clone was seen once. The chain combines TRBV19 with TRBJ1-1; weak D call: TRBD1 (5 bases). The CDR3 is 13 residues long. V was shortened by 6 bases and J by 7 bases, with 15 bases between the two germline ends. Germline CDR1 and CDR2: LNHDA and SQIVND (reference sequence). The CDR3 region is CASRPLGGDEAFF. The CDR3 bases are TGTGCCAGTAGGCCCCTAGGAGGGGATGAAGCTTTCTTT.

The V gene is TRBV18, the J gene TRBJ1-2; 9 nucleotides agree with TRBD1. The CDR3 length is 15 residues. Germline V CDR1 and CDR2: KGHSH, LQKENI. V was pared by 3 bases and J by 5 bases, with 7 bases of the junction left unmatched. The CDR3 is CASSPSRTGDYGYTF. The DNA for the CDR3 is TGTGCCAGCTCACCTAGTAGGACAGGGGATTATGGCTACACCTTC.

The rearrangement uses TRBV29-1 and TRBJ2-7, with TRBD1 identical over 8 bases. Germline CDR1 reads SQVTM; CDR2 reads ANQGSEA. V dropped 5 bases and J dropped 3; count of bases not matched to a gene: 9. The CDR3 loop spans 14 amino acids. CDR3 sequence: CSVWGTGGIYEQYF. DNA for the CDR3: TGCAGCGTTTGGGGTACAGGGGGAATCTACGAGCAGTACTTC.

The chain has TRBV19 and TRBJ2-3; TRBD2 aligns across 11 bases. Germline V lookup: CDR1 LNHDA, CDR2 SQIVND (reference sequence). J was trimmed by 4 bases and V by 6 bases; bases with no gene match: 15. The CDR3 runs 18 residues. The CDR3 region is CASRSSGGALVLPDTQYF. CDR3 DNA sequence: TGTGCCAGTAGGAGTAGCGGGGGGGCCCTTGTGCTACCAGATACGCAGTATTTT.

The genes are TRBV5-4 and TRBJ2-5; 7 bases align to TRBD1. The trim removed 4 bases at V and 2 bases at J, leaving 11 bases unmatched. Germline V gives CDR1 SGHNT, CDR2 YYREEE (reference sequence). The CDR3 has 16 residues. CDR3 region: CASSNRGRGVQETQYF. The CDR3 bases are TGTGCCAGCAGCAATAGGGGGCGTGGGGTTCAAGAGACCCAGTACTTC.

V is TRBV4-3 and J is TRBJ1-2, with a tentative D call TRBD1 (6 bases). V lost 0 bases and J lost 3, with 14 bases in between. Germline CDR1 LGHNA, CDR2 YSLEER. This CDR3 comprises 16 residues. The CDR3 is CASSQDVRTADYGYTF. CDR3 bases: TGCGCCAGCAGCCAAGATGTTCGGACAGCGGACTATGGCTACACCTTC.

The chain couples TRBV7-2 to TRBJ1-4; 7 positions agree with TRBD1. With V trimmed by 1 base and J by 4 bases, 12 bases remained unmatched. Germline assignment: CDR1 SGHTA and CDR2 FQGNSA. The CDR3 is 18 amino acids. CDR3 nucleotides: TGTGCCAGCAGCTTAGTTGCCAGGGGGACCGACCGTAATGAAAAACTGTTTTTT. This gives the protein CASSLVARGTDRNEKLFF. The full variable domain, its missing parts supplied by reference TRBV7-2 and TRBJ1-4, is GAGVSQSPSNKVTEKGKDVELRCDPISGHTALYWYRQSLGQGLEFLIYFQGNSAPDKSGLPSDRFSAERTGGSVSTLTIQRTQQEDSAVYLCASSLVARGTDRNEKLFFGSGTQLSVL.

CDR3 loop: CASSPVLAGSREQFF. The CDR3 nucleotides are TGCGCCAGCAGCCCCGTGCTAGCGGGGAGTCGTGAGCAGTTCTTC. The genes are TRBV5-1 and TRBJ2-1; TRBD2 matches at 9 bases. Germline lookup yields CDR1 SGHRS and CDR2 YFSETQ. The CDR3 has 15 amino acids. V lost 4 bases to trimming and J lost 9 bases; unmatched junction nucleotides: 11.

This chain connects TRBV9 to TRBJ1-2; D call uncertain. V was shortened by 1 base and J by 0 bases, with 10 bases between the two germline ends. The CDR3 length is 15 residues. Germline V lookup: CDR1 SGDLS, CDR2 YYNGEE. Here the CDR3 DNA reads TGTGCCAGCAGCGTATCCAACAGCCCTAACTATGGCTACACCTTC. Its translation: CASSVSNSPNYGYTF. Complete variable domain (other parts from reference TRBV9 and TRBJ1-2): DSGVTQTPKHLITATGQRVTLRCSPRSGDLSVYWYQQSLDQGLQFLIQYYNGEERAKGNILERFSAQQFPDLHSELNLSSLELGDSALYFCASSVSNSPNYGYTFGSGTRLTVV.

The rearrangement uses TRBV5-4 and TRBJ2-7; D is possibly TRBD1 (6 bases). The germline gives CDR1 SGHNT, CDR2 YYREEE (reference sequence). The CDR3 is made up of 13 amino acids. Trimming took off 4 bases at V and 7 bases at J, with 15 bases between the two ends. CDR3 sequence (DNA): TGTGCCAGCAGCCCCCAGGGGTCGATGGAGCAGTACTTC. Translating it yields CASSPQGSMEQYF.

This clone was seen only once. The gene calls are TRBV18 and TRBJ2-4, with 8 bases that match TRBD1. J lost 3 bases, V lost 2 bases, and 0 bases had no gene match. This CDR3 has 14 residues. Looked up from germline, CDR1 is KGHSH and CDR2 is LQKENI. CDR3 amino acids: CASSPDRGKNIQYF. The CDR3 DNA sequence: TGTGCCAGCTCACCAGACAGGGGCAAAAACATTCAGTACTTC. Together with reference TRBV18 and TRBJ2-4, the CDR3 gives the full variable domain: NAGVMQNPRHLVRRRGQEARLRCSPMKGHSHVYWYRQLPEEGLKFMVYLQKENIIDESGMPKERFSAEFPKEGPSILRIQQVVRGDSAAYFCASSPDRGKNIQYFGAGTRLSVL.

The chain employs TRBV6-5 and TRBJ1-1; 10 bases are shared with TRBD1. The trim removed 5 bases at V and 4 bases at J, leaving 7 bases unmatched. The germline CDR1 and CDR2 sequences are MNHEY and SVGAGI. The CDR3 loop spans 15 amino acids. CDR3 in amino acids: CASSANRDRGTEAFF. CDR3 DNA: TGTGCCAGCAGTGCAAATCGGGACAGGGGCACTGAAGCTTTCTTT.

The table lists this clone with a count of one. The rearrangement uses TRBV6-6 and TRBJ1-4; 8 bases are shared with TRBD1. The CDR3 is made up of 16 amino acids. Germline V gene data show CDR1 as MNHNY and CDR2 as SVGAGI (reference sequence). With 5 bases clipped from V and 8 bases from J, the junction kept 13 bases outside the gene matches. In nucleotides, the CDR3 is TGTGCCAGCAGTACCCCGAGGACAGGGTTTGGGGAAAAACTGTTTTTT. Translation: CASSTPRTGFGEKLFF.

The CDR3 DNA sequence: TGTGCCAGCAGTGAAACCGGAGAAGAGACCCAGTACTTC. This encodes CASSETGEETQYF. The rearrangement joins TRBV2 to TRBJ2-5; D not resolved. The CDR3 is 13 amino acids. The germline CDR1 and CDR2 sequences are SNHLY and FYNNEI. The V end was cut by 2 bases, the J end by 3 bases, with 7 bases between.

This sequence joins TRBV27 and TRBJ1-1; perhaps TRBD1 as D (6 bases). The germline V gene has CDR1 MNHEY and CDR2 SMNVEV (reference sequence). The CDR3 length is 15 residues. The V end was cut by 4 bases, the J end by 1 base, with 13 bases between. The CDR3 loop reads CASSWSLGANTEAFF. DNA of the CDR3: TGTGCCAGCAGTTGGAGTTTGGGGGCGAACACTGAAGCTTTCTTT.

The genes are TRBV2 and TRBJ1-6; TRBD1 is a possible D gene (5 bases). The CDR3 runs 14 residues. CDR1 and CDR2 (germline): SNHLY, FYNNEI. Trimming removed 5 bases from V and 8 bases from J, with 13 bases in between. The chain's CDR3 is CASSLTPGDSPLHF. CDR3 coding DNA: TGTGCCAGCAGTCTGACCCCGGGGGATTCACCCCTCCACTTT.

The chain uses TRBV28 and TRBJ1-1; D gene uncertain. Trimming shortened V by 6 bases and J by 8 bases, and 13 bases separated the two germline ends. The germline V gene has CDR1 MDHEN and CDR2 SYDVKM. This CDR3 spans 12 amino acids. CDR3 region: CASSSTVPEAFF. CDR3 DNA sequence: TGTGCCAGCAGCTCCACAGTCCCCGAAGCTTTCTTT.

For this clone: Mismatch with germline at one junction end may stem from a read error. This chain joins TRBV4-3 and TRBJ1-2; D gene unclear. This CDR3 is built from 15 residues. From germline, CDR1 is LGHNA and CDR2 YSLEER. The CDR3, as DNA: TGCGCCAGCAGCCAAGATGTGAGAACTATGGAGGGAGTCGTCTTC. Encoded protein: CASSQDVRTMEGVVF.

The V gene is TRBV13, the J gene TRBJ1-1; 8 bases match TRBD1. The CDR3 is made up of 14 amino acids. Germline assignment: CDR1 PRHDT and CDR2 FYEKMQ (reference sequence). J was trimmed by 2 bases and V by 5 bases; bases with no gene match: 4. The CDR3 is CASSRDRPNTEAFF. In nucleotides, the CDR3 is TGTGCCAGCAGCCGGGACAGGCCAAACACTGAAGCTTTCTTT.